Included here is one TCR beta chain sequence, with context. What it binds is not known. Distinct nucleotide sequences in the sample also encode this CDR3. The V gene lost 3 bases and the J gene lost 4 bases, with 6 bases spanning the gap. Germline V CDR1 and CDR2: SGHTA, FQGNSA. The CDR3 runs 13 residues. For nine to ten days, roughly 100,000 sorted CD4+ cells grew with T cell-depleted PBMCs and CEF. The repertoire was sequenced with immunoSEQ multiplex PCR; TCRdb's copy has only in-frame clones and lacks some. The sample has about 35,000 clones, about 80% seen once. The sample comes from a study of CD4 T cells in relation to SARS-CoV-2 and coronaviruses. Background on the study: After roughly eleven days of antigen culture, PBMC TCR beta CDR3s were sequenced. Median patient age was roughly 35 years, spanning 21 to 72 years. Whole-study findings and limits: No crossreactivity against non-spike viral proteins was tested here.

Sequences were obtained from naive CD4+ T cells from PBMCs, cultured in vitro. Specified subset: naive CD4+ T cells isolated by negative enrichment. This chain connects TRBV7-2 to TRBJ2-2; tentatively, D is TRBD1 or TRBD2 (5 bases each). The clonotype comes from an adult with COVID-19. In DNA form, the CDR3 reads TGTGCCAGCAGCTTTGGGGGCACCGGGGAGCTGTTTTTT. Translating gives CASSFGGTGELFF.